What follows are 5 T cell receptor beta chains derived from one specimen sequenced in a study of cytomegalovirus exposure and HLA in healthy donors (dated by TCRdb to between 2016 and 2019). The library was generated by the immunoSEQ multiplex PCR assay. A mixture of 60 forward primers for TCR Vbeta segments and 13 reverse primers for TCR Jbeta segments was used in the multiplex PCR. In TCRdb, the immuneACCESS table is reduced to in-frame sequences with V and J assigned. These tables do not hold every clone; where another copy was compared, an unresolved V gene accounts for under half, and the others remain unexplained. This sample holds about 200,000 clones; approximately 79% were observed only once. About 1.5% of the sample goes to the ten largest clones. Input material: PBMCs. The receptors come from a man over 45 in good health and CMV-seronegative.

The chain is built from TRBV2 and TRBJ2-3, with 11 bases lining up with TRBD2. Germline CDR1 is SNHLY and CDR2 is FYNNEI. The CDR3 sequence is 16 residues long. Losses at the gene ends were 6 bases for V and 2 bases for J; bases not matched to a gene: 7. CDR3 nucleotide sequence: TGTGCCAGCAGAACCCCGGGACTAGCGGTCACAGATACGCAGTATTTT. It is translated as CASRTPGLAVTDTQYF.

The rearrangement links TRBV28 to TRBJ1-2, with TRBD1 as a possible D gene (6 bases). Trimming pared 6 bases from V and 4 bases from J, leaving 12 bases between. The CDR3 runs 13 residues. The germline V gene has CDR1 MDHEN and CDR2 SYDVKM. In DNA, the CDR3 is TGTGCCAGCAGCCTAACAGGGATCTATGGCTACACCTTC. Protein: CASSLTGIYGYTF.

The chain links TRBV4-1 to TRBJ2-1; D perhaps matches TRBD2 (6 bases). CDR1 and CDR2 from the germline V gene are MGHRA and YSYEKL. Deletions cut 3 bases from V and 3 bases from J, with 21 bases between. The CDR3 sequence is 18 residues long. The chain's CDR3 is CASSQEGPDSVNYNEQFF. The CDR3 DNA is TGCGCCAGCAGCCAGGAGGGACCCGACTCTGTAAACTACAATGAGCAGTTCTTC.

The chain joins TRBV7-2 to TRBJ2-5; the D is unclear. This CDR3 region has 13 residues. CDR1 is SGHTA and CDR2 is FQGNSA in the germline V gene. V was trimmed by 1 base and J by 6 bases, leaving 9 bases between them. The CDR3 here is CASSLVRIQTQYF. The CDR3 DNA follows: TGTGCCAGCAGCTTAGTGAGGATTCAGACCCAGTACTTC.

The chain employs TRBV7-6 and TRBJ2-2; TRBD1 agrees at 9 bases. The CDR3 totals 18 residues. Trimming took 3 bases from V and 6 from J; bases not matched to a gene: 14. Germline V CDR1 and CDR2: SGHVS, FNYEAQ. This chain's CDR3 is CASSFTAAGTGTAGELFF. The CDR3 coding sequence is TGTGCCAGCAGCTTTACCGCGGCCGGGACAGGGACGGCCGGGGAGCTGTTTTTT.